The 29 T cell receptor beta chains below all came from one sample that was sequenced in a study of T cell changes during pregnancy in multiple sclerosis. Sequencing used immunoSEQ multiplex PCR; TCRdb keeps in-frame clones, though not all of them. The repertoire consists of about 46,000 clones, with 94% occurring once and the leading ten covering 4% to 5.5%. The sample in question was CD8+ T cells from peripheral blood mononuclear cells, obtained in the first trimester of pregnancy. Receptor source: a female donor with multiple sclerosis, enrolled in a pregnancy study.

This clone was detected only a few times. The chain recombines TRBV19 with TRBJ2-7; weak D call: TRBD2 (5 bases). The ends were cut back, 5 bases at V and 6 bases at J, with 14 bases in the middle. The CDR3 is 13 amino acids. Germline CDR1 reads LNHDA; CDR2 reads SQIVND (reference sequence). CDR3 sequence (DNA): TGTGCCAGTAGTTTCGAACGGGGTGGCGAGCAGTACTTC. This gives the protein CASSFERGGEQYF.

About this clone itself: The sample carries other DNA sequences with the same CDR3. The CDR3 region is CASSLTGGWETQYF. Written as DNA, the CDR3 is TGTGCCAGCAGTCTTACAGGGGGGTGGGAGACCCAGTACTTC. The rearrangement joins TRBV7-9 to TRBJ2-5; 8 bases align to TRBD1. Germline loops: CDR1 SEHNR, CDR2 FQNEAQ (reference sequence). The CDR3 sequence is 14 residues long. The V segment lost 6 bases and the J segment 5 bases; nucleotides outside the gene matches: 8. Combining the CDR3 with reference TRBV7-9 and TRBJ2-5 gives the whole variable domain DTGVSQNPRHKITKRGQNVTFRCDPISEHNRLYWYRQTLGQGPEFLTYFQNEAQLEKSRLLSDRFSAERPKGSFSTLEIQRTEQGDSAMYLCASSLTGGWETQYFGPGTRLLVL.

CDR3 loop: CASSLYRSSYNEQFF. For the CDR3, the DNA is TGTGCCAGCAGCTTGTACAGAAGCTCCTACAATGAGCAGTTCTTC. The chain recombines TRBV11-3 with TRBJ2-1; D is undetermined. V lost 3 bases, J lost 0 bases, and 9 bases lay in between. From germline, CDR1 is SGHNT and CDR2 YENEEA. The CDR3 is made up of 15 amino acids.

This chain joins TRBV7-8 and TRBJ2-7; D remains unclear. The CDR3 consists of 14 residues. The germline V gene has CDR1 SGHVS and CDR2 FQNEAQ. V was shortened by 10 bases and J by 0 bases, with 16 bases between the two germline ends. CDR3 sequence: CATSPRSSSYEQYF. As DNA, the CDR3 is TGTGCCACCTCCCCAAGGTCTAGCTCCTACGAGCAGTACTTC. The variable domain in full, with the rest retrieved from reference TRBV7-8 and TRBJ2-7, is GAGVSQSPRYKVAKRGQDVALRCDPISGHVSLFWYQQALGQGPEFLTYFQNEAQLDKSGLPSDRFFAERPEGSVSTLKIQRTQQEDSAVYLCATSPRSSSYEQYFGPGTRLTVT.

The chain uses TRBV19 and TRBJ1-2, with TRBD1 matching 11 bases. The length of the CDR3 is 15 residues. The V gene's germline CDR1 is LNHDA and CDR2 SQIVND (reference sequence). After removal of 5 bases from V and 4 bases from J, the junction contained 6 bases not matched to a gene. The CDR3 region is CASSAWTGGIYGYTF. DNA of the CDR3: TGTGCCAGTAGTGCTTGGACAGGGGGCATCTATGGCTACACCTTC.

V is TRBV29-1 and J is TRBJ2-7, with D possibly TRBD2 on 5 matching bases. The CDR3 loop spans 14 amino acids. Deletions cut 2 bases from V and 0 bases from J, with 11 bases between. In germline, CDR1 is SQVTM, CDR2 ANQGSEA. The CDR3 is CSVEIEGNSYEQYF. CDR3 coding DNA: TGCAGCGTTGAAATCGAGGGAAACTCCTACGAGCAGTACTTC.

The J gene is TRBJ1-4, the V gene TRBV6-4, with 12 bases matching TRBD1. V shed 2 bases and J 6 bases; nucleotides not matched to a gene: 1. CDR1 and CDR2 (germline): MRHNA, SNTAGT. The CDR3 covers 15 residues. CDR3 nucleotide sequence: TGTGCCAGCAGTGACGGGACAGGGGGCGATGAAAAACTGTTTTTT. Amino acids: CASSDGTGGDEKLFF.

The chain combines TRBV5-4 with TRBJ2-2; TRBD1 aligns across 8 bases. The CDR3 has 13 residues. Trimming removed 9 bases from V and 5 bases from J; junction bases left unmatched: 6. CDR1 SGHNT and CDR2 YYREEE come from the germline V gene (reference sequence). The CDR3 sequence is CATEDRVTGELFF. For the CDR3, the DNA is TGTGCCACCGAGGACAGGGTTACCGGGGAGCTGTTTTTT.

The count of this clone is one. This CDR3 reads CASSLSLTSGSLHIQYF. CDR3 in DNA: TGCGCCAGCAGCTTGTCCTTGACTAGCGGGAGTTTGCACATTCAGTACTTC. The chain combines TRBV5-1 with TRBJ2-4; 12 bases agree with TRBD2. V lost 1 base and J lost 8; bases outside the gene matches: 10. This CDR3 is 17 amino acids long. The germline V gene has CDR1 SGHRS and CDR2 YFSETQ. Full variable domain (outside the CDR3, taken from reference TRBV5-1 and TRBJ2-4): KAGVTQTPRYLIKTRGQQVTLSCSPISGHRSVSWYQQTPGQGLQFLFEYFSETQRNKGNFPGRFSGRQFSNSRSEMNVSTLELGDSALYLCASSLSLTSGSLHIQYFGAGTRLSVL.

This clone was recorded only once. J is TRBJ2-3 and V is TRBV19; possible D gene TRBD2, 6 bases. Trimming cost V 9 bases and J 6 bases, with 16 bases left between them. From germline, CDR1 is LNHDA and CDR2 SQIVND (reference sequence). The CDR3 is 13 residues long. In nucleotides, the CDR3 is TGTGCCAGAGTCCTAGCGTCAGTGGATACGCAGTATTTT. This gives the protein CARVLASVDTQYF.

The V gene is TRBV10-2, the J gene TRBJ2-7; 10 nucleotides match TRBD2. V shed 8 bases and J 6 bases; nucleotides not matched to a gene: 10. The CDR3 consists of 14 residues. The germline CDR1 and CDR2 sequences are WSHSY and SAAADI. CDR3 protein: CASAGSGRDVEQYF. The DNA of the CDR3 is TGCGCCAGCGCCGGGAGCGGGAGGGACGTCGAGCAGTACTTC.

The chain recombines TRBV7-9 with TRBJ2-2; 10 bases agree with TRBD1. CDR3 size: 17 residues. Germline V gene sequence: CDR1 SEHNR, CDR2 FQNEAQ (reference sequence). After removal of 6 bases from V and 2 bases from J, the junction contained 9 bases not matched to a gene. The CDR3 bases are TGTGCCAGCAGACCCCCTGGGACAGGGGACAACACCGGGGAGCTGTTTTTT. Its protein product is CASRPPGTGDNTGELFF.

This chain joins TRBV6-1 and TRBJ2-6, with no clear D. CDR3 length equals 15 residues. The V and J ends lost 1 base and 0 bases respectively, with 4 bases between them. CDR1 MNHNS and CDR2 SASEGT come from the germline V gene. The CDR3 coding sequence is TGTGCCAGCAGTGAAGGCGACTCTGGGGCCAACGTCCTGACTTTC. Its protein is CASSEGDSGANVLTF.

The chain joins TRBV6-5 to TRBJ2-1; D is uncertain. This CDR3 is built from 13 residues. The V end lost 0 bases, the J end lost 6 bases, and 6 bases lay between the germline ends. The V gene's germline CDR1 is MNHEY and CDR2 SVGAGI. CDR3 amino acids: CASSYSNSNEQFF. Here the CDR3 DNA reads TGTGCCAGCAGTTACTCAAACAGCAATGAGCAGTTCTTC.

The genes are TRBV11-2 and TRBJ2-4; D not certain. The V gene's germline CDR1 is SGHAT and CDR2 FQNNGV. This CDR3 is 12 amino acids long. V lost 4 bases and J lost 14, with 15 bases in between. CDR3 in amino acids: CASSSLLAGKYF. CDR3 DNA: TGTGCCAGCAGCTCACTCCTGGCAGGAAAGTACTTC.

The V and J genes are TRBV9 and TRBJ2-6, with 14 bases fitting TRBD2. The V gene end was trimmed by 2 bases and the J gene end by 4 bases; junction bases not matched to a gene: 2. This CDR3 is 17 amino acids long. CDR1 and CDR2 from the germline V gene are SGDLS and YYNGEE. The chain's CDR3 is CASSVGLAGGGANVLTF. CDR3 bases: TGTGCCAGCAGCGTCGGACTAGCGGGGGGCGGGGCCAACGTCCTGACTTTC. The variable domain in full, completed from reference TRBV9 and TRBJ2-6, reads DSGVTQTPKHLITATGQRVTLRCSPRSGDLSVYWYQQSLDQGLQFLIQYYNGEERAKGNILERFSAQQFPDLHSELNLSSLELGDSALYFCASSVGLAGGGANVLTFGAGSRLTVL.

V and J are TRBV7-3 and TRBJ2-3, with TRBD2 matching over 9 bases. The J segment lost 2 bases and the V segment lost 4 bases, leaving 4 bases of the junction unmatched. The germline V gene encodes CDR1 SGHTA and CDR2 FQGTGA. This CDR3 is 15 amino acids long. CDR3 protein: CASSSIAGVTDTQYF. Written as DNA, the CDR3 is TGTGCCAGCAGCTCGATAGCGGGGGTCACAGATACGCAGTATTTT.

This sequence joins TRBV28 and TRBJ2-5, with 10 nucleotides matching TRBD2. This CDR3 has 15 amino acids. Trimming took 5 bases from V and 3 from J; bases not matched to a gene: 6. Germline CDR1 is MDHEN and CDR2 is SYDVKM. CDR3 DNA: TGTGCCAGCAGTAATAGCGGGAGGCCCAAAGAGACCCAGTACTTC. This sequence encodes CASSNSGRPKETQYF.

This chain uses TRBV13 with TRBJ2-2, with D tentatively TRBD1 (6 bases). The CDR3 has 17 residues. Trimming removed 0 bases at V and 3 bases at J, with 14 bases between. CDR1 is PRHDT, CDR2 FYEKMQ, per germline (reference sequence). CDR3 nucleotides: TGTGCCAGCAGCTTAGGATTCCGACCAGGGGACACCGGGGAGCTGTTTTTT. This translates into CASSLGFRPGDTGELFF.

V is TRBV28 and J is TRBJ2-7; TRBD2 matches 8 bases. The CDR3 is made up of 14 amino acids. V dropped 7 bases and J dropped 3; count of bases not matched to a gene: 8. Germline V CDR1 and CDR2: MDHEN, SYDVKM. The CDR3 sequence: CASTALAENYEQYF. For the CDR3, the DNA is TGTGCCAGCACCGCACTAGCGGAGAACTACGAGCAGTACTTC.

This CDR3 reads CASSEVTGEVLWGNTEAFF. CDR3 bases: TGTGCCAGCAGTGAAGTAACAGGGGAAGTCCTATGGGGGAACACTGAAGCTTTCTTT. The genes are TRBV6-1 and TRBJ1-1, with 7 bases identical to TRBD1. The trim removed 1 base at V and 1 base at J, leaving 15 bases unmatched. The CDR3 contains 19 residues. The germline V gene encodes CDR1 MNHNS and CDR2 SASEGT.

The rearrangement links TRBV30 to TRBJ2-7; 8 nucleotides match TRBD2. This CDR3 contains 13 residues. Germline assignment: CDR1 GTSNPN and CDR2 SVGIG (reference sequence). With V trimmed by 7 bases and J by 3 bases, 8 bases remained unmatched. The CDR3 loop is CASGLEVGYEQYF. CDR3 sequence (DNA): TGTGCCTCGGGACTAGAGGTCGGCTACGAGCAGTACTTC.

The rearrangement joins TRBV6-6 to TRBJ2-5, with D tentatively TRBD2 (6 bases). Germline CDR1 MNHNY, CDR2 SVGAGI (reference sequence). Between the trimmed V and J ends, which lost 4 bases and 4 bases, there was a span of 19 bases. The CDR3 runs 16 residues. The CDR3 DNA sequence: TGTGCCAGCAGTTTCTACCTCGCGGGGACTGTAGAGACCCAGTACTTC. It is translated as CASSFYLAGTVETQYF.

The chain carries TRBV27 and TRBJ2-3; 10 bases align to TRBD2. The CDR3 is 15 amino acids. V was pared by 5 bases and J by 1 base, with 3 bases of the junction left unmatched. CDR1 and CDR2 from the germline V gene are MNHEY and SMNVEV (reference sequence). The CDR3 DNA reads as TGTGCCAGCAGTCTCGGGACTAGCGGCACAGATACGCAGTATTTT. Amino acids: CASSLGTSGTDTQYF.

V usage is TRBV2 and J usage is TRBJ2-7, with 10 bases lining up with TRBD2. Germline V lookup: CDR1 SNHLY, CDR2 FYNNEI. The CDR3 is 15 amino acids. The ends lost 8 bases at V and 4 bases at J; junction bases unmatched: 11. CDR3 region: CASGASGSIGYEQYF. CDR3 nucleotides: TGTGCCAGCGGGGCTAGCGGGAGTATCGGGTACGAGCAGTACTTC.

The chain employs TRBV9 and TRBJ1-6; 7 nucleotides match TRBD1. J was trimmed by 7 bases and V by 1 base; bases with no gene match: 5. The CDR3 is 15 residues long. Per germline, CDR1 SGDLS and CDR2 YYNGEE. The CDR3 sequence is CASSVKGAENSPLHF. Here the CDR3 DNA reads TGTGCCAGCAGCGTAAAGGGGGCTGAAAATTCACCCCTCCACTTT.

This clone came up a few times. The chain uses TRBV7-9 and TRBJ2-7; TRBD2 matches 9 bases. The germline CDR1 and CDR2 sequences are SEHNR and FQNEAQ (reference sequence). V lost 2 bases to trimming and J lost 1 base; unmatched junction nucleotides: 6. The CDR3 covers 16 residues. CDR3 sequence reads: CASSLPPTSGSYEQYF. CDR3 DNA sequence: TGTGCCAGCAGCTTACCTCCGACTAGCGGATCCTACGAGCAGTACTTC.

The rearrangement joins TRBV21-1 to TRBJ1-1. TRBV21-1 is an annotated pseudogene. The length of the CDR3 is 13 residues. DNA for the CDR3: TGTGCCAGCGAGTCTCCCGGGAACACTGAAGCTTTCTTT. Protein product: CASESPGNTEAFF.

This clone was recorded only once. The chain joins TRBV2 to TRBJ1-1, with 9 bases aligning to TRBD1. This CDR3 contains 15 residues. Germline trimming cut 4 bases from V and 5 bases from J; bases unmatched to any gene: 8. Per the germline V gene, CDR1 is SNHLY and CDR2 is FYNNEI. The CDR3 region is CASSGVPGQGTEAFF. The CDR3 coding sequence is TGTGCCAGCAGTGGGGTACCGGGACAGGGTACTGAAGCTTTCTTT.